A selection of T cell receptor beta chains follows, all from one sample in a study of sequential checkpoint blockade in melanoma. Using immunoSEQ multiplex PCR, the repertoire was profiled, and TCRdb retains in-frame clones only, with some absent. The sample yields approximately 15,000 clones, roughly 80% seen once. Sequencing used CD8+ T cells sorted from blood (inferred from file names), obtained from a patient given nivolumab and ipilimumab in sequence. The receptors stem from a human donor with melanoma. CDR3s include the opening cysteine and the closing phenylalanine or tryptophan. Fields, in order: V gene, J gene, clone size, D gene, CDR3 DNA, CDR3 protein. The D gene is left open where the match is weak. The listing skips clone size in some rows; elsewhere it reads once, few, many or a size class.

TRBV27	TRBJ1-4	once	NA	TGTGCCAGCAGCCCCGGGGGTCATCGAGAAAAACTGTTTTTT	CASSPGGHREKLFF
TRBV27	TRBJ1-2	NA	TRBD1	TGTGCCAGCAGTCAGGGACAGGGGCTGACTAACTATGGCTACACCTTC	CASSQGQGLTNYGYTF
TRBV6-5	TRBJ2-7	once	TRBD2	TGTGCCAGCAGCCAAGGGGAGACTAGCGGCGAGCAGTACTTC	CASSQGETSGEQYF
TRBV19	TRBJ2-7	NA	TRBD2	TGTGCCAGTAGTATTGGGACTACCGACTACGAGCAGTACTTC	CASSIGTTDYEQYF
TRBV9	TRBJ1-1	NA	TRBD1	TGTGCCAGCAGCGTCCATCGACAGGGTTTGACTTCTGAAGCTTTCTTT	CASSVHRQGLTSEAFF
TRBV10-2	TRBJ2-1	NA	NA	TGCGCCAGTACCTTAAGCGCCTACAATGAGCAGTTCTTC	CASTLSAYNEQFF
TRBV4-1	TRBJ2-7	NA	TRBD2	TGCGCCAGCAGCCAATCTGGCCTAGCGGGAGCGGGCTACGAGCAGTACTTC	CASSQSGLAGAGYEQYF
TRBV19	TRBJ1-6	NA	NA	TGTGCCAGTAGTATAGGACAGAGTTCACCCCTCCACTTT	CASSIGQSSPLHF
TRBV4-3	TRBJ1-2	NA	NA	TGCGCCAGCAGCCAAGATCTGGGGGCCAGTGGCTACACCTTC	CASSQDLGASGYTF
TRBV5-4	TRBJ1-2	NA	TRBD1	TGTGCCAGCAGCTGGGTAACGGACAGGGACCATGGCTACACCTTC	CASSWVTDRDHGYTF
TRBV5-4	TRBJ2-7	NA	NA	TGTGCCAGCAGCTTCTCCAGCGGCTCCTACGAGCAGTACTTC	CASSFSSGSYEQYF
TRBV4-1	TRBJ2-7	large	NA	TGCGCCAGCAGCCAGGGCGATCTTGGAGGGGCAAGCTCCTACGAGCAGTACTTC	CASSQGDLGGASSYEQYF
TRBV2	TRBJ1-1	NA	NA	TGTGCCATTCCGAAGGGGGAAAGGAACACTGAAGCTTTCTTT	CAIPKGERNTEAFF
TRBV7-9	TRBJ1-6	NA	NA	TGTGCCAGCAGCCAGGAACCAAATTCACCCCTCCACTTT	CASSQEPNSPLHF
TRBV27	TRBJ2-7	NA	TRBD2	TGTGCCAGCAGTCCGCTCTGGACTAGCGGAGGCCACTACGAGCAGTACTTC	CASSPLWTSGGHYEQYF
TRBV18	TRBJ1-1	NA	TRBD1	TGTGCCAGCTCACCGACCGGGACAGGCCTTTGGGACACTGAAGCTTTCTTT	CASSPTGTGLWDTEAFF
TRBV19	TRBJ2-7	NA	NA	TGTGCCAGTAGTATCACCGCCACCTACGAGCAGTACTTC	CASSITATYEQYF
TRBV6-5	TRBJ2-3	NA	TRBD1	TGTGCCAGCACCCCCGGACAGGGGACAGATACGCAGTATTTT	CASTPGQGTDTQYF
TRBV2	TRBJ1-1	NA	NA	TGTGCCAGCATCGACAATAAGGCTTTCTTT	CASIDNKAFF
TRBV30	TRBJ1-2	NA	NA	TGTGCCTGGAGTGGCGTTTCCGGGACTTTATATGGCTACACCTTC	CAWSGVSGTLYGYTF
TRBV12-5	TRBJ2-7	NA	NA	TGTGCTAGTGGTTACCCAGAGCGCTCCTACGAGCAGTACTTC	CASGYPERSYEQYF
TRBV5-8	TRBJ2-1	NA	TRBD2	TGTGCCAGCAGCCTGGGGCTAGCGGGAGGCAATGAGCAGTTCTTC	CASSLGLAGGNEQFF
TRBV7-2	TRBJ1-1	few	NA	TGTGCCAGCAGCCCCTGGGAGGCCGGCATCAGGAACACTGAAGCTTTCTTT	CASSPWEAGIRNTEAFF
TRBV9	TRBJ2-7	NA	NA	TGTGCCAGCAGCGTAGCCCCAGGGGTTTCCTACGAGCAGTACTTC	CASSVAPGVSYEQYF
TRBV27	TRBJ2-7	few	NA	TGTGCCAGCAGTCAGGGATACCAGTCCCACGAGCAGTACTTC	CASSQGYQSHEQYF
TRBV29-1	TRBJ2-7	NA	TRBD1	TGCAGCGTTGCGACAGGGATTAACGAGCAGTACTTC	CSVATGINEQYF
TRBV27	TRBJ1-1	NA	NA	TGTGCCAGCAGTTTAATCGGAGGACCTGAAGCTTTCTTT	CASSLIGGPEAFF
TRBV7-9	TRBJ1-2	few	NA	TGTGCCAGCAGCTTAGGACAGTACTATGGCTACACCTTC	CASSLGQYYGYTF
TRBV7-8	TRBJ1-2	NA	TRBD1	TGTGCCAGCAGCGATAGGGAGGACAGGGGGTTCCACTATGGCTACACCTTC	CASSDREDRGFHYGYTF
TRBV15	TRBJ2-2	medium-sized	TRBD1	TGTGCCACCAGCCCAGTGACAGGGGTAAATACCGGGGAGCTGTTTTTT	CATSPVTGVNTGELFF
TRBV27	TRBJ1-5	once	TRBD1	TGTGCCAGCAGAATGACAGGGGTTCAGCCCCAGCATTTT	CASRMTGVQPQHF
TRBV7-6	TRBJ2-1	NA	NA	TGTGCCAGCAGCCCCTCGAGGGCTGGGTACAATGAGCAGTTCTTC	CASSPSRAGYNEQFF
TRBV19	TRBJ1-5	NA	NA	TGTGCCAGTAGTATAAGGGGGGGACCAAATCAGCCCCAGCATTTT	CASSIRGGPNQPQHF
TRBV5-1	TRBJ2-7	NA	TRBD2	TGCGCCAGCAGCCCGGGACTAGCGGGAAAGTACGAGCAGTACTTC	CASSPGLAGKYEQYF
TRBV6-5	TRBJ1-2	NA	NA	TGTGCCAGCAGTTCCGGGAACTATGGCTACACCTTC	CASSSGNYGYTF
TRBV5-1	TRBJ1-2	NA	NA	TGCGCCAGCAGCTTGGTTTCGCAGGGGCGTAGCTCGCGTGGCTACACCTTC	CASSLVSQGRSSRGYTF
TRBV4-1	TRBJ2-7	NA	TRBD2	TGCGCCAGCAGCCCCAGCATCGGGGGGTCCTACGAGCAGTACTTC	CASSPSIGGSYEQYF
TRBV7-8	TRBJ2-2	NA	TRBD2	TGTGCCAGCAGCTTTTTGACTAGCGGGGGGGCCGCGAACACCGGGGAGCTGTTTTTT	CASSFLTSGGAANTGELFF
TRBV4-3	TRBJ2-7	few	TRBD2	TGCGCCAGCAGCCATACACTAGCGGCTACCTACGAGCAGTACTTC	CASSHTLAATYEQYF
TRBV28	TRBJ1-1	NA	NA	TGTGCCAGCAGTTTAGTGGGGGGGCTGGGGACTGAAGCTTTCTTT	CASSLVGGLGTEAFF
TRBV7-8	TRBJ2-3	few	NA	TGTGCCAGCAGCCCGACAGCCACAGATACGCAGTATTTT	CASSPTATDTQYF
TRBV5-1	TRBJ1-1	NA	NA	TGCGCCAGCAGCTTACAGGAGCCCATGAACACTGAAGCTTTCTTT	CASSLQEPMNTEAFF
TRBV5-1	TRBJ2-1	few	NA	TGCGCCAGCAGCTTGTTTGGGGACAACTACAATGAGCAGTTCTTC	CASSLFGDNYNEQFF
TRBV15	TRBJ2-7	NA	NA	TGTGCCACCAGCACCGGGAGCTCCTACGAGCAGTACTTC	CATSTGSSYEQYF
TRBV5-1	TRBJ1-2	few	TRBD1	TGCGCCAGCAGCCCGGGACTCGACAGGGATGGCTACACCTTC	CASSPGLDRDGYTF
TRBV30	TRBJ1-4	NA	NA	TGTGCCTGGAAACCGGACGGGAGGATGGGTGAAAAACTGTTTTTT	CAWKPDGRMGEKLFF
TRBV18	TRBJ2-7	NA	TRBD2	TGTGCCAGCTCACCGGATAGCGGGAGACGTTACGAGCAGTACTTC	CASSPDSGRRYEQYF
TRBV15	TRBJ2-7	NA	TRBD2	TGTGCCACCAGCAGTGGAGTAGCGGGTCCCTACGAGCAGTACTTC	CATSSGVAGPYEQYF
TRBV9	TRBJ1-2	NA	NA	TGTGCCAGCAGCGTAGGGAGGTTGGGGGCAGATGGCTACACCTTC	CASSVGRLGADGYTF
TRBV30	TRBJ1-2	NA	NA	TGTGCCTGGAGTGTACGTTGGAAAGCATCAGTTCGACTCTATGGCTACACCTTC	CAWSVRWKASVRLYGYTF
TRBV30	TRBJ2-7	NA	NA	TGTGCCTGGACCCTAGCCGCAGCGTACGAGCAGTACTTC	CAWTLAAAYEQYF
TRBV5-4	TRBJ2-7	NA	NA	TGTGCCTGCATCTTGGGGGCGGGGACGCGGTCCTACGAGCAGTACTTC	CACILGAGTRSYEQYF
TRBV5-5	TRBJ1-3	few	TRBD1	TGTGCCAGCAGCAGCGGACAGGGTTCTGGAAACACCATATATTTT	CASSSGQGSGNTIYF
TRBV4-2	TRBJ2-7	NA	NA	TGTGCCAGCAGCCAAGAAATGGGGGACTCCTCCTACGAGCAGTGCTTC	CASSQEMGDSSYEQCF
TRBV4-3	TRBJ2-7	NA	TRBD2	TGCGCCAGCAGCCAAGACCGAGCGGGAGGGTACGAGCAGTACTTC	CASSQDRAGGYEQYF